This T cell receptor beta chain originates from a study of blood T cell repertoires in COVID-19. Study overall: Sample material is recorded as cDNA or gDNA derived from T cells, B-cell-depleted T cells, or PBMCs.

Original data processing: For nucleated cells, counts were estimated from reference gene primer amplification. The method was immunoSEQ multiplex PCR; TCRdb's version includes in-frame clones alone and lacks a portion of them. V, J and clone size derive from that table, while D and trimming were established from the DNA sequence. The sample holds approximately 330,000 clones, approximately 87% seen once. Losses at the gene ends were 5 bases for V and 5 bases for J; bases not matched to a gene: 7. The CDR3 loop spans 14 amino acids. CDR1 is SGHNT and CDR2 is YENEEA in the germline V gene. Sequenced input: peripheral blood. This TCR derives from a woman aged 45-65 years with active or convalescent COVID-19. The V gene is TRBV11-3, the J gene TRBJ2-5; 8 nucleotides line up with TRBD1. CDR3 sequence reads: CASSRGQGRETQYF. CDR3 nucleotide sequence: TGTGCCAGCAGCCGAGGACAGGGAAGGGAGACCCAGTACTTC.